The clone carrying this TCR beta chain occurred a few times. The CDR3 has 15 amino acids. The germline gives CDR1 SQVTM, CDR2 ANQGSEA. The V segment lost 6 bases and the J segment 3 bases; nucleotides outside the gene matches: 9. This record belongs to a study of blood T cells in healthy people across ages. A second PCR of 7 to 11 cycles used a sample-barcoded 5' primer and a J-beta primer mix. From the 5' RACE reads, TCRdb called clonotypes with MiXCR, one entry per CDR3 protein. The sample holds more than 600,000 distinct CDR3 sequences, 25% seen once. This sample was shared with a second study, whose subject was T cells of mothers and their children. From that report: Pairs that are related and pairs that are unrelated have TCR recombination output shaped similarly by thymic selection. It was related mother-child pairs that showed slightly higher overlap than unrelated pairs, without reaching significance.

The TCR originated in a boy between 10 and 17 years old in good health. The specimen was blood. V usage is TRBV29-1 and J usage is TRBJ2-7; 12 nucleotides agree with TRBD2. The CDR3 loop is CSVRGQTSGSYEQYF. CDR3 nucleotide sequence: TGCAGCGTGAGGGGACAGACTAGCGGGAGCTACGAGCAGTACTTC.